This entry lists 21 T cell receptor beta chains sequenced from one sample in a study of vaccination and CD4 T cells after COVID-19. These receptors lack a known antigen. Treatment in this sample: approximately 9-day PBMC culture with coronavirus spike peptide pools or control peptides (ViraFEST assay). Gathered ahead of the COVID-19 pandemic (2011-2018) were the CD4+ T cells of the unexposed donor. Cultured CD4+ T cell DNA was sequenced using the Oncomine TCR Beta short-read assay. Someone extracted genomic DNA from cultured CD4+ T cells. TCRdb independently ran MiXCR on the PCR reads; one entry per CDR3 protein. The profile shows 9,100 or so distinct CDR3 sequences, 31% of them singletons. Sequenced: CD4+ T cells from blood, cultured in vitro. Receptors were obtained from a human donor in good health.

By frequency in the sample, this clonotype is medium-sized. The chain joins TRBV7-9 to TRBJ1-5, with D possibly TRBD1 on 6 matching bases. Germline-derived CDR1 and CDR2 are SEHNR and FQNEAQ (reference sequence). Trimming took 5 bases from V and 15 from J, leaving 14 bases between them. This CDR3 contains 11 residues. This CDR3 is CASSDGGHLHF. The CDR3, as DNA: TGTGCCAGCAGCGATGGGGGCCATCTGCATTTT.

This clonotype is medium-sized in the sample. V usage is TRBV25-1 and J usage is TRBJ1-5, with no clear D. Trimming removed 6 bases from V and 4 bases from J, with 10 bases in between. Looked up from germline, CDR1 is MGHDK and CDR2 is SYGVNS. CDR3 length: 13 amino acids. The CDR3 sequence: CASSASGNQPQHF. The CDR3 DNA is TGTGCCAGCAGCGCCTCGGGGAATCAGCCCCAGCATTTT.

This clonotype was observed a handful of times. The chain combines TRBV6-5 with TRBJ1-6; D might be TRBD1 (6 bases). The CDR3 consists of 16 residues. Trimming shortened V by 3 bases and J by 8 bases, and 17 bases separated the two germline ends. Germline CDR1 MNHEY, CDR2 SVGAGI. The CDR3 DNA follows: TGTGCCAGCAGTTATTCGTGGGGGCGGAGGGATTCACCCCTCCACTTT. Translation: CASSYSWGRRDSPLHF.

The gene calls are TRBV6-2 or TRBV6-3 and TRBJ2-7, with 7 positions matching TRBD1. Unmatched junction bases numbered 7, after V lost 2 bases and J lost 6 bases. The CDR3 is made up of 14 amino acids. The germline V gene has CDR1 MNHEY and CDR2 SVGEGT. CDR3: CASSYGKGAAEQYF. DNA of the CDR3: TGTGCCAGCAGTTACGGGAAGGGGGCTGCCGAGCAGTACTTC.

CDR3 in amino acids: CASSLSGQGRLNTEAFF. In DNA form, the CDR3 reads TGTGCCAGCAGTCTTAGCGGACAGGGCCGACTTAACACTGAAGCTTTCTTT. This rearrangement joins TRBV2 to TRBJ1-1; 8 bases align to TRBD1. This CDR3 comprises 17 residues. V was clipped by 5 bases and J by 2 bases; unmatched bases: 13. Germline CDR1 SNHLY, CDR2 FYNNEI. Supplemented by reference TRBV2 and TRBJ1-1, the full variable domain reads EPEVTQTPSHQVTQMGQEVILRCVPISNHLYFYWYRQILGQKVEFLVSFYNNEISEKSEIFDDQFSVERPDGSNFTLKIRSTKLEDSAMYFCASSLSGQGRLNTEAFFGQGTRLTVV.

The chain carries TRBV20-1 and TRBJ2-5; D is unresolved. The CDR3 has 13 residues. Trimming took 6 bases from V and 5 from J, leaving 16 bases between them. In germline, CDR1 is DFQATT, CDR2 SNEGSKA (reference sequence). CDR3 in DNA: TGCAGTGCCCAGCCGTTGGGCGAGGAGACCCAGTACTTC. Translation: CSAQPLGEETQYF.

The V call is TRBV7-8, the J call TRBJ1-3; the D gene is possibly TRBD1 (6 bases). Trimming took off 5 bases at V and 0 bases at J, with 8 bases between the two ends. Germline V CDR1 and CDR2: SGHVS, FQNEAQ. CDR3 length: 14 residues. In nucleotides, the CDR3 is TGTGCCAGCAGCGTGGACAGCTCTGGAAACACCATATATTTT. Its translation is CASSVDSSGNTIYF.

The chain recombines TRBV28 with TRBJ1-6; D is uncertain. V was trimmed by 5 bases and J by 10 bases, leaving 15 bases between them. CDR1 is MDHEN and CDR2 is SYDVKM in the germline V gene. This CDR3 has 14 amino acids. For the CDR3, the DNA is TGTGCCAGCAGTCCCCCACCGTCGAGGTCACCCCTCCACTTT. This sequence encodes CASSPPPSRSPLHF.

This clonotype was counted between two and nine times. V and J are TRBV30 and TRBJ1-5; D might be TRBD1 (6 bases). This CDR3 contains 13 residues. V was clipped by 3 bases and J by 3 bases, with 9 bases between them. Looked up from germline, CDR1 is GTSNPN and CDR2 is SVGIG (reference sequence). The CDR3 sequence: CAWSGTLNQPQHF. CDR3 nucleotides: TGTGCCTGGAGCGGGACACTCAATCAGCCCCAGCATTTT.

The chain couples TRBV10-3 to TRBJ2-7; D is perhaps TRBD2 (6 bases). Germline CDR1 reads ENHRY; CDR2 reads SYGVKD. V was shortened by 10 bases and J by 5 bases, with 9 bases between the two germline ends. This CDR3 has 10 amino acids. The CDR3 here is CATWGDEQYF. In DNA, the CDR3 is TGTGCCACCTGGGGGGACGAGCAGTACTTC.

This clonotype occurred a few times. The V gene is TRBV25-1, the J gene TRBJ1-2, with no clear D. V was pared by 6 bases and J by 4 bases, with 12 bases between. The CDR3 spans 13 residues. Germline V gives CDR1 MGHDK, CDR2 SYGVNS. The CDR3 loop reads CASSGRSGYGYTF. As DNA, the CDR3 is TGTGCCAGCAGCGGTCGCTCGGGCTATGGCTACACCTTC.

The rearrangement uses TRBV18 and TRBJ2-7, with 9 bases fitting TRBD2. The CDR3 length is 17 residues. The germline gives CDR1 KGHSH, CDR2 LQKENI. Trimming removed 2 bases from V and 3 bases from J; junction bases left unmatched: 11. Here the CDR3 DNA reads TGTGCCAGCTCACCAAGTATGCTAGCGGGATACAACTACGAGCAGTACTTC. Protein sequence: CASSPSMLAGYNYEQYF.

This clonotype came up a few times. The rearrangement uses TRBV20-1 and TRBJ2-1, with TRBD1 identical over 7 bases. CDR3 length: 15 amino acids. With V trimmed by 3 bases and J by 6 bases, 11 bases remained unmatched. Germline V gene lookup returns CDR1 DFQATT and CDR2 SNEGSKA (reference sequence). The CDR3 spells CSARKIDRDGNEQFF. CDR3 DNA: TGCAGTGCTAGGAAGATTGACAGGGACGGCAATGAGCAGTTCTTC.

The chain is built from TRBV20-1 and TRBJ2-2; D possibly corresponds to TRBD1 (5 bases). Germline CDR1 is DFQATT and CDR2 is SNEGSKA (reference sequence). The V gene lost 0 bases and the J gene lost 1 base, with 9 bases spanning the gap. The CDR3 loop spans 15 amino acids. The CDR3 coding sequence is TGCAGTGCTAGAGAAAGGGGCCTGAACACCGGGGAGCTGTTTTTT. Translating gives CSARERGLNTGELFF.

This clonotype was seen a handful of times. This sequence joins TRBV7-3 and TRBJ2-3; a weak D match, TRBD2 (6 bases). Germline V lookup: CDR1 SGHTA, CDR2 FQGTGA. This CDR3 has 16 residues. V shed 0 bases and J shed 1 base, with 11 bases lying between them. The CDR3 coding sequence is TGTGCCAGCAGCTTAACGTTGTTAGCGGGCACAGATACGCAGTATTTT. This translates into CASSLTLLAGTDTQYF.

The V call is TRBV12-3 or TRBV12-4, the J call TRBJ2-5; D gene ambiguous. V lost 3 bases to trimming and J lost 4 bases, with 9 bases between them. This CDR3 region has 13 residues. CDR3 in amino acids: CASSLIEGETQYF. CDR3 sequence (DNA): TGTGCCAGCAGTTTGATTGAAGGAGAGACCCAGTACTTC.

This sequence joins TRBV11-2 and TRBJ2-7; D might be TRBD1 (5 bases). Germline V gives CDR1 SGHAT, CDR2 FQNNGV. Trimming pared 3 bases from V and 5 bases from J, leaving 11 bases between. There are 13 residues in the CDR3. CDR3 nucleotides: TGTGCCAGCAGCTTTCAGGGCGGAAACGAGCAGTACTTC. Translating gives CASSFQGGNEQYF.

The chain links TRBV12-3 or TRBV12-4 to TRBJ1-1; no firm D call. The CDR3 covers 13 residues. The germline V and J ends were trimmed by 2 bases and 1 base, with 5 bases remaining between them. The chain's CDR3 is CASSLIGNTEAFF. CDR3 nucleotides: TGTGCCAGCAGTTTAATCGGGAACACTGAAGCTTTCTTT.

The chain combines TRBV19 with TRBJ1-6; possibly TRBD1 for D (5 bases). CDR3 length: 14 amino acids. Trimming shortened V by 5 bases and J by 5 bases, and 10 bases separated the two germline ends. CDR1 is LNHDA and CDR2 is SQIVND in the germline V gene (reference sequence). The CDR3 coding sequence is TGTGCCAGTAGTCCAAGAGGGGATAATTCACCCCTCCACTTT. This codes for CASSPRGDNSPLHF.

This clonotype has just a few counts. This chain joins TRBV6-1 and TRBJ1-1; 9 bases are shared with TRBD1. With V trimmed by 3 bases and J by 2 bases, 4 bases remained unmatched. The CDR3 spans 15 residues. Germline loops: CDR1 MNHNS, CDR2 SASEGT. CDR3 region: CASSEVTGGNTEAFF. CDR3 sequence (DNA): TGTGCCAGCAGTGAGGTGACAGGGGGAAACACTGAAGCTTTCTTT.

This clonotype has only a few counts. The chain employs TRBV2 and TRBJ1-1; D gene uncertain. This CDR3 has 13 residues. The germline V gene has CDR1 SNHLY and CDR2 FYNNEI. Trimming shortened V by 5 bases and J by 1 base, and 8 bases separated the two germline ends. This chain's CDR3 is CASSFGSNTEAFF. For the CDR3, the DNA is TGTGCCAGCAGTTTTGGGTCGAACACTGAAGCTTTCTTT.